A selection of T cell receptor beta chains follows, all from one sample in a study of blood T cell repertoires in COVID-19. TCRdb's copy holds only in-frame clones and misses some; the assay was immunoSEQ multiplex PCR. This sample carries around 190,000 clones, 80% of them seen once, and the ten largest clones take approximately 6.9%. Material for sequencing was peripheral blood. These receptor sequences come from a man in his sixties with acute or convalescent COVID-19. CDR3s include the opening cysteine and the closing phenylalanine or tryptophan. The order of the fields is D gene, J gene, V gene, clone size, CDR3 DNA, CDR3 protein. D genes are given only for firm matches. Size is omitted from some rows. Given values are once, few, many or a class for expanded clones.

d_gene: TRBD1; j_gene: TRBJ2-3; v_gene: TRBV19; abundance: .; CDR3nt: TGTGCCAGTAGTATGACCGGGACAGGGGGACCAGATACGCAGTATTTT; CDR3aa: CASSMTGTGGPDTQYF
d_gene: TRBD1; j_gene: TRBJ2-7; v_gene: TRBV7-3; abundance: .; CDR3nt: TGTGCCAGCAGCTCGCAGGGGGTCCCCTTCTACGAGCAGTACTTC; CDR3aa: CASSSQGVPFYEQYF
d_gene: .; j_gene: TRBJ1-1; v_gene: TRBV9; abundance: .; CDR3nt: TGTGCCAGCAGCGTCCAACCGCTGACAGGGAACACTGAAGCTTTCTTT; CDR3aa: CASSVQPLTGNTEAFF
d_gene: .; j_gene: TRBJ1-3; v_gene: TRBV21-1; abundance: few; CDR3nt: TGTGCCAGCAGCAAAGCACCACTTGGAAACACCATATATTTT; CDR3aa: CASSKAPLGNTIYF
d_gene: TRBD2; j_gene: TRBJ2-1; v_gene: TRBV7-2; abundance: once; CDR3nt: TGTGCCAGCAGCTTACAGGGCGGGGGGGCCTACAATGAGCAGTTCTTC; CDR3aa: CASSLQGGGAYNEQFF
d_gene: TRBD1; j_gene: TRBJ2-7; v_gene: TRBV19; abundance: .; CDR3nt: TGTGCCAGTAGTAATCGAGACAGGGGTCACGAGCAGTACTTC; CDR3aa: CASSNRDRGHEQYF
d_gene: TRBD2; j_gene: TRBJ2-3; v_gene: TRBV9; abundance: many; CDR3nt: TGTGCCAGCAGCGCGCCACTAGCGGGGGGACTTTCCACAGATACGCAGTATTTT; CDR3aa: CASSAPLAGGLSTDTQYF
d_gene: .; j_gene: TRBJ1-3; v_gene: TRBV4-3; abundance: .; CDR3nt: TGCGCCAGCAGCCAAGGCCGGGGAAACACCATATATTTT; CDR3aa: CASSQGRGNTIYF
d_gene: .; j_gene: TRBJ2-3; v_gene: TRBV12-5; abundance: .; CDR3nt: TGTGCTAGTGGTTTCCCGGAGGGAATCGCAGATACGCAGTATTTT; CDR3aa: CASGFPEGIADTQYF
d_gene: TRBD1; j_gene: TRBJ1-2; v_gene: TRBV20-1; abundance: .; CDR3nt: TGCAGTGCCAGACCGGGACAGGGTGTCACCTTC; CDR3aa: CSARPGQGVTF
d_gene: TRBD1; j_gene: TRBJ2-1; v_gene: TRBV18; abundance: .; CDR3nt: TGTGCCAGCTCACCGACAGGGGGCTTCTACAATGAGCAGTTCTTC; CDR3aa: CASSPTGGFYNEQFF
d_gene: .; j_gene: TRBJ2-6; v_gene: TRBV9; abundance: .; CDR3nt: TGTGCCAGCAGCGTCTCTTCCTCTGGGGCCAACGTCCTGACTTTC; CDR3aa: CASSVSSSGANVLTF
d_gene: .; j_gene: TRBJ1-2; v_gene: TRBV6-2/TRBV6-3; abundance: few; CDR3nt: TGTGCCAGCAGTGACTCCAGGGGTCTGGATGGCTACACCTTC; CDR3aa: CASSDSRGLDGYTF
d_gene: .; j_gene: TRBJ2-1; v_gene: TRBV7-2; abundance: .; CDR3nt: TGTGCCAGCAGCTTAGGGTTTAGCGCCTACAATGAGCAGTTCTTC; CDR3aa: CASSLGFSAYNEQFF
d_gene: .; j_gene: TRBJ2-3; v_gene: TRBV5-1; abundance: .; CDR3nt: TGCGCCAGCAGCGCCGGGGGAACAGATACGCAGTATTTT; CDR3aa: CASSAGGTDTQYF
d_gene: TRBD1; j_gene: TRBJ2-7; v_gene: TRBV4-3; abundance: .; CDR3nt: TGCGCCAGCAGCCAAGTAAGGGGGCGCATCGACGAGCAGTACTTC; CDR3aa: CASSQVRGRIDEQYF
d_gene: TRBD1; j_gene: TRBJ1-5; v_gene: TRBV10-3; abundance: .; CDR3nt: TGTGCCATCAGAACAGGGGTCGGCCAGCCCCAGCATTTT; CDR3aa: CAIRTGVGQPQHF
d_gene: .; j_gene: TRBJ1-1; v_gene: TRBV7-8; abundance: .; CDR3nt: TGTGCCAGCAGCTCGGACAGAGAGGCTTTCTTT; CDR3aa: CASSSDREAFF
d_gene: TRBD1; j_gene: TRBJ2-7; v_gene: TRBV5-5; abundance: .; CDR3nt: TGTGCCAGCAGCTTCGGGACAGGGGTTTGGGAGCAGTACTTC; CDR3aa: CASSFGTGVWEQYF
d_gene: TRBD1; j_gene: TRBJ1-3; v_gene: TRBV27; abundance: .; CDR3nt: TGTGCCAGCAGGACAGGGGATGGGAACACCATATATTTT; CDR3aa: CASRTGDGNTIYF
d_gene: TRBD1; j_gene: TRBJ1-4; v_gene: TRBV4-1; abundance: .; CDR3nt: TGCGCCAGCAGCCCACGTGGGGGACAGGGACGTGAAAAACTGTTTTTT; CDR3aa: CASSPRGGQGREKLFF
d_gene: TRBD2; j_gene: TRBJ2-3; v_gene: TRBV30; abundance: .; CDR3nt: TGTGCCTGGAGAGTACTAGCGGGGAGCACAGATACGCAGTATTTT; CDR3aa: CAWRVLAGSTDTQYF
d_gene: .; j_gene: TRBJ1-1; v_gene: TRBV9; abundance: few; CDR3nt: TGTGCCAGCAGCGTAGGGGAGGCGAACACTGAAGCTTTCTTT; CDR3aa: CASSVGEANTEAFF